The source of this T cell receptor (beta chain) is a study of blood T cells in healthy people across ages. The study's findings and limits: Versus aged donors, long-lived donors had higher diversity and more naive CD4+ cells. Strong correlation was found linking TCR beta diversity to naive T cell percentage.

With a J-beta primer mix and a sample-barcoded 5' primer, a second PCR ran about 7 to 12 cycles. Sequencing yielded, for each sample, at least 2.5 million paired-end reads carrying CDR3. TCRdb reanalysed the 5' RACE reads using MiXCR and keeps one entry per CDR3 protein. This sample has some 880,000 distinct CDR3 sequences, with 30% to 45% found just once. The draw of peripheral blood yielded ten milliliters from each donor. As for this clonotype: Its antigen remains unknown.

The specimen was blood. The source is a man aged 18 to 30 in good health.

The CDR3 loop is CASSLSQGASGYTF. The DNA of the CDR3 is TGTGCCAGCAGTTTGAGTCAGGGGGCGTCTGGCTACACCTTC. The chain combines TRBV12-3 or TRBV12-4 with TRBJ1-2; 8 nucleotides match TRBD1. The CDR3 covers 14 residues. With 3 bases clipped from V and 7 bases from J, the junction kept 7 bases outside the gene matches.